The clone carrying this T cell receptor (beta chain) showed up many times. The germline V gene has CDR1 DFQATT and CDR2 SNEGSKA (reference sequence). CDR3 size: 15 residues. The data belong to a study of response to subunit inactivated influenza vaccine. TCRdb re-called the RT-PCR reads with MiXCR, one entry per CDR3 protein. The sample holds around 470,000 distinct CDR3 sequences; more than 7% are singletons and the top ten take 13%. This clonotype was sampled from a man between 50 and 75 years old who received an inactivated influenza vaccine. The sequencing used PBMCs from blood, collected less than 30 months after vaccination. The chain employs TRBV20-1 and TRBJ2-1, with 8 bases matching TRBD1. In nucleotides, the CDR3 is TGCAATAAGGGGGTGTGTGGCAGGGGGCTCAATGAGCAGTTCTTC. Its translation is CNKGVCGRGLNEQFF.